One T cell receptor beta chain is described in this entry. Its target is unknown. For the second PCR, which ran for about 6 to 11 cycles, a sample-barcoded 5' primer and a J-beta primer mix were used. TCRdb re-called the 5' RACE reads with MiXCR, one entry per CDR3 protein. The sample has some 1.5 million distinct CDR3 sequences; 25% to 30% are singletons. The data belong to a study of blood T cells in healthy people across ages. Findings and caveats of the study: More naive CD4+ cells and higher diversity marked long-lived donors relative to aged donors. Any conclusive comparison of naive versus antigen-experienced cells was prevented by using unsorted PBMCs. Across samples, TCR beta diversity tracked strongly with naive T cell percentage.

RNA extraction gave at least 5.5 micrograms of total RNA per sample. The ends lost 5 bases at V and 3 bases at J; junction bases unmatched: 4. Germline V CDR1 and CDR2: LNHNV, YYDKDF (reference sequence). The CDR3 is 15 residues long. Source material: blood. This sequence was found in a woman aged 25 to 39 in good health. The chain joins TRBV15 to TRBJ2-3, with TRBD2 matching 11 bases. This chain's CDR3 is CATSSRTSGTDTQYF. As DNA, the CDR3 is TGTGCCACCAGCTCAAGGACTAGCGGGACAGATACGCAGTATTTT. The variable domain in full, with the rest retrieved from reference TRBV15 and TRBJ2-3, is DAMVIQNPRYQVTQFGKPVTLSCSQTLNHNVMYWYQQKSSQAPKLLFHYYDKDFNNEADTPDNFQSRRPNTSFCFLDIRSPGLGDTAMYLCATSSRTSGTDTQYFGPGTRLTVL.